This T cell receptor (beta chain) was recovered during a study of shared clonotypes between healthy human individuals. Overall study context: Each donor had three CD4 naive, three CD4 memory, two CD8 naive and one CD8 memory plate.

V dropped 3 bases and J dropped 0; count of bases not matched to a gene: 3. Germline values: CDR1 SGHAT, CDR2 FQNNGV. The CDR3 is 16 residues long. This clone was counted once. Original handling: ImmunoSEQ output held junction-only sequences without quality scores, so filtering differed. Sequencing was performed with immunoSEQ multiplex PCR; in TCRdb, only in-frame clones are kept and a portion is missing. V and J calls and clone size are given by that table; D and trimming were obtained from the DNA. The sample lists 1.4 million or so clones, approximately 98.5% seen once, with under 0.45% in the top ten.

The sequence was collected from a man aged 25-45 years in good health. What was sequenced was naive CD4+ T cells sorted from blood. This sample's subset: CD45RA+ positively selected. The chain recombines TRBV11-2 with TRBJ1-3, with 9 bases aligning to TRBD1. The CDR3 loop is CASSLGTGLSGNTIYF. The DNA for the CDR3 is TGTGCCAGCAGCTTGGGGACAGGGCTCTCTGGAAACACCATATATTTT.